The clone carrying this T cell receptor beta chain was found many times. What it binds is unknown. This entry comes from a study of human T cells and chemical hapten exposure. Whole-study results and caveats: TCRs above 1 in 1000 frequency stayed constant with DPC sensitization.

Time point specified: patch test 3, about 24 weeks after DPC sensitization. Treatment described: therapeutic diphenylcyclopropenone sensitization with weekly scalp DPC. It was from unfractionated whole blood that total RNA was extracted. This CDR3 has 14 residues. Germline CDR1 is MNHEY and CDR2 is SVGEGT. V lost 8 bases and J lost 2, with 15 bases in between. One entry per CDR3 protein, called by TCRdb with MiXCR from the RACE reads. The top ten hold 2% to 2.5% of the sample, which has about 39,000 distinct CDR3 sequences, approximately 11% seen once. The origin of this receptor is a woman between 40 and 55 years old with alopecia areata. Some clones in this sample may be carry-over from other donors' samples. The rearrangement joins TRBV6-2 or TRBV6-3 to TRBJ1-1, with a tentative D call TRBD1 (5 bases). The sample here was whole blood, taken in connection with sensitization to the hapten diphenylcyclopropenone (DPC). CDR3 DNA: TGTGCCAGCGCAAATCGGAGGGGTAACACTGAAGCTTTCTTT. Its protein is CASANRRGNTEAFF.